The 15 T cell receptor beta chains below were found in one sample sequenced in a study of Graves' ophthalmopathy and Graves' hyperthyroidism. RNA transcripts served as template for amplifying TCR beta CDR3 sequences. An initial RT-PCR round employing HTBI primers preceded a second-round multiplex PCR. MiXCR, applied by TCRdb to the multiplex PCR reads, yields one record per CDR3 protein. In the table there are over a million distinct CDR3 sequences, less than 45% of which are singletons. Sequencing used peripheral blood or thyroid tissue (not recorded which). The receptors were gathered from an adult man with Graves' hyperthyroidism.

The sample holds a few counts of this clonotype. The chain joins TRBV15 to TRBJ2-3, with D maybe TRBD2 (5 bases). CDR1 and CDR2 from the germline V gene are LNHNV and YYDKDF (reference sequence). V dropped 4 bases and J dropped 3 bases, with 20 bases sitting between them. This CDR3 spans 17 amino acids. CDR3 sequence: CATSKASLVVPTDTQYF. The CDR3 DNA is TGTGCCACCAGCAAAGCCTCACTAGTCGTACCAACAGATACGCAGTATTTT.

The chain employs TRBV12-5 and TRBJ1-5, with D tentatively TRBD1 (6 bases). Germline V gene lookup returns CDR1 LGHNT and CDR2 FRNRAP. The CDR3 is 15 residues long. Trimming took off 7 bases at V and 2 bases at J, with 15 bases between the two ends. DNA of the CDR3: TGTGCTAGTGCCCAGGAGGGGGGGCGCAATCAGCCCCAGCATTTT. This translates into CASAQEGGRNQPQHF.

This clonotype came up many times. The chain combines TRBV15 with TRBJ1-1; no clear D gene. V was cut by 0 bases and J by 8 bases, with 13 bases left in between. Germline CDR1 LNHNV, CDR2 YYDKDF (reference sequence). The CDR3 is 14 residues long. This CDR3 is CATSREFPGAEAFF. The DNA for the CDR3 is TGTGCCACCAGCAGAGAGTTCCCCGGTGCGGAAGCTTTCTTT.

CDR3 sequence (DNA): TGTGCCAGCAGTGAACTAGCGGGAGTTTTCGAGCAGTACTTC. As protein: CASSELAGVFEQYF. The chain combines TRBV6-1 with TRBJ2-7; TRBD2 matches at 10 bases. The J segment lost 6 bases and the V segment lost 2 bases, leaving 4 bases of the junction unmatched. The length of the CDR3 is 14 residues. Germline V gives CDR1 MNHNS, CDR2 SASEGT.

This chain joins TRBV20-1 and TRBJ2-6; D not certain. CDR1 is DFQATT and CDR2 is SNEGSKA in the germline V gene (reference sequence). Trimming pared 3 bases from V and 12 bases from J, leaving 9 bases between. The CDR3 spans 11 residues. The CDR3 sequence: CSASKASVLTF. Written as DNA, the CDR3 is TGCAGTGCTAGTAAGGCTAGCGTCCTGACTTTC.

Many counts were recorded for this clonotype. The V and J genes are TRBV2 and TRBJ2-6; no clear D gene. This CDR3 has 16 amino acids. Germline assignment: CDR1 SNHLY and CDR2 FYNNEI. Trimming cost V 0 bases and J 3 bases, with 9 bases left between them. CDR3 amino acids: CASSEAWGSGANVLTF. CDR3 DNA sequence: TGTGCCAGCAGTGAAGCTTGGGGTAGTGGGGCCAACGTCCTGACTTTC. The complete variable domain, with remaining parts taken from reference TRBV2 and TRBJ2-6, reads EPEVTQTPSHQVTQMGQEVILRCVPISNHLYFYWYRQILGQKVEFLVSFYNNEISEKSEIFDDQFSVERPDGSNFTLKIRSTKLEDSAMYFCASSEAWGSGANVLTFGAGSRLTVL.

This clonotype showed up many times. This chain joins TRBV7-2 and TRBJ1-1, with D tentatively TRBD1 (5 bases). V lost 1 base, J lost 1 base, and 10 bases lay in between. Germline assignment: CDR1 SGHTA and CDR2 FQGNSA. The CDR3 spans 15 residues. The CDR3 sequence is CASSLGGTSNTEAFF. The CDR3 DNA reads as TGTGCCAGCAGCTTAGGGGGGACCTCGAACACTGAAGCTTTCTTT.

The rearrangement links TRBV4-3 to TRBJ2-6, with unresolved D. CDR1 is LGHNA and CDR2 is YSLEER in the germline V gene. This CDR3 has 17 residues. Trimming removed 0 bases from V and 0 bases from J, with 9 bases in between. The CDR3 sequence: CASSQDGESSGANVLTF. CDR3 coding DNA: TGCGCCAGCAGCCAAGATGGGGAAAGCTCTGGGGCCAACGTCCTGACTTTC.

This clonotype showed up many times. The J gene is TRBJ1-6, the V gene TRBV7-6, with a possible D match to TRBD1 (6 bases). The CDR3 consists of 14 residues. The V and J ends lost 4 bases and 4 bases respectively, with 8 bases between them. CDR1 is SGHVS, CDR2 FNYEAQ, per germline. The CDR3 reads CASSSDRYNSPLHF. CDR3 DNA sequence: TGTGCCAGCAGCTCGGACAGATATAATTCACCCCTCCACTTT.

This clonotype was counted many times. The V call is TRBV5-5, the J call TRBJ1-6; D is uncertain. The CDR3 runs to 15 residues. V lost 1 base and J 9 bases, leaving 14 bases between the germline ends. Looked up from germline, CDR1 is SGHKS and CDR2 is YYEKEE (reference sequence). The CDR3 coding sequence is TGTGCCAGCAGCTTGCGGGGAGGGCCTGCTTCACCCCTCCACTTT. Its translation is CASSLRGGPASPLHF.

The CDR3 coding sequence is TGTGCCAGCAGCTGCAGCGATACGACAGGGTCGGTTGGCTACACCTTC. Translating it yields CASSCSDTTGSVGYTF. The chain recombines TRBV7-9 with TRBJ1-2, with TRBD1 identical over 7 bases. V shed 4 bases and J 7 bases; nucleotides not matched to a gene: 15. Germline V gene lookup returns CDR1 SEHNR and CDR2 FQNEAQ (reference sequence). The CDR3 sequence is 16 residues long.

This chain links TRBV2 with TRBJ2-2; 9 positions match TRBD1. Looked up from germline, CDR1 is SNHLY and CDR2 is FYNNEI. This CDR3 spans 17 amino acids. The ends lost 5 bases at V and 5 bases at J; junction bases unmatched: 12. The CDR3 bases are TGTGCCAGCAGTTCCGCGGCGGGACAGGGTGGGACCGGGGAGCTGTTTTTT. Translating gives CASSSAAGQGGTGELFF.

This sequence joins TRBV5-1 and TRBJ2-3; D gene unclear. Trimming shortened V by 0 bases and J by 4 bases, and 12 bases separated the two germline ends. CDR3 length: 15 amino acids. Germline lookup yields CDR1 SGHRS and CDR2 YFSETQ. The CDR3 here is CASSLGAGRADTQYF. Here the CDR3 DNA reads TGCGCCAGCAGCTTGGGGGCAGGTCGGGCAGATACGCAGTATTTT.

V gene TRBV15 combines with J gene TRBJ2-3; 10 nucleotides align to TRBD2. Trimming cost V 1 base and J 4 bases; bases outside gene matches: 8. The CDR3 covers 17 residues. From germline, CDR1 is LNHNV and CDR2 YYDKDF (reference sequence). This chain's CDR3 is CATSRVDPSGSADTQYF. The CDR3 DNA sequence: TGTGCCACCAGCAGAGTCGACCCTAGCGGGAGTGCAGATACGCAGTATTTT.

As for this clonotype: A much larger clone lies one base from this, so it may be a read error. Lacking the conserved final phenylalanine or tryptophan, this CDR3 likely reflects a read error. The limits of the CDR3 on the DNA are not certain, so only TCRdb's listed CDR3 is given. The chain recombines TRBV7-9 with TRBJ2-7; the D call of TRBD1 is as the table states it, not checked on the DNA. The CDR3 comprises 11 residues, both ends counted. Germline CDR1 is SEHNR and CDR2 is FQNEAQ (reference sequence). The CDR3 sequence: CASSSGPYKHL.